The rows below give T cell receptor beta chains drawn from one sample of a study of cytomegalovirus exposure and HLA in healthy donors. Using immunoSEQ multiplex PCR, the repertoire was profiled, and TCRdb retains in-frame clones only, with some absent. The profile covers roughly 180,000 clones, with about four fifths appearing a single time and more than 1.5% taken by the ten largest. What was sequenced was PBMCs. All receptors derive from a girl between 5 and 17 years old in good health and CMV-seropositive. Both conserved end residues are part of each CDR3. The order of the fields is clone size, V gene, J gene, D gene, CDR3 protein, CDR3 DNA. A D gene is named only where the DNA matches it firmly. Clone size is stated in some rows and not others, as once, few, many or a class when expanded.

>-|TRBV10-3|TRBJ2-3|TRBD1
CATGTGAPSTDTQYF
TGTGCCACAGGGACAGGGGCTCCCAGCACAGATACGCAGTATTTT
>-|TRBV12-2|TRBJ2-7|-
CASRLGIEVHLSYEQYF
TGTGCAAGTCGCTTAGGTATCGAGGTCCACCTTTCCTACGAGCAGTACTTC
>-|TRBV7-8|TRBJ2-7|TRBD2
CASSTLAGSHEQYF
TGTGCCAGCAGTACACTAGCGGGGTCCCACGAGCAGTACTTC
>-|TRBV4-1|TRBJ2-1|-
CASTLSWAGSSYNEQFF
TGCGCCAGCACCCTGTCCTGGGCAGGGTCCTCCTACAATGAGCAGTTCTTC
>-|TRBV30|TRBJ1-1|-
CAWSVRSYLSNTEAFF
TGTGCCTGGAGTGTACGGAGCTATCTCTCGAACACTGAAGCTTTCTTT
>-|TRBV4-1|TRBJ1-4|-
CASSQTPADEKLFF
TGCGCCAGCAGCCAAACCCCAGCGGATGAAAAACTGTTTTTT
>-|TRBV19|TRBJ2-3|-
CASSISAGASTDTQYF
TGTGCCAGTAGTATTTCGGCGGGGGCTAGCACAGATACGCAGTATTTT
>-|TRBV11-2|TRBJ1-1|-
CASSLTKSTEAFF
TGTGCCAGCAGCCTCACCAAGAGCACTGAAGCTTTCTTT
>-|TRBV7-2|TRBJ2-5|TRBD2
CASSLERGGRETQYF
TGTGCCAGCAGCTTAGAGCGGGGGGGCCGAGAGACCCAGTACTTC
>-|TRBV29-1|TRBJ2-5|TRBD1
CSVEEAGGAEETQYF
TGCAGCGTTGAGGAGGCAGGGGGAGCCGAAGAGACCCAGTACTTC
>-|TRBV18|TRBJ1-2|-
CASSPMGPSGYTF
TGTGCCAGCTCACCGATGGGCCCTTCTGGCTACACCTTC
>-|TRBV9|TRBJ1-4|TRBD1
CASSVGQGGEKLFF
TGTGCCAGCAGCGTGGGACAGGGCGGCGAAAAACTGTTTTTT
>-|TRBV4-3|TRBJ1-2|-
CASSQDSPTYGYTF
TGCGCCAGCAGCCAAGATAGTCCAACCTATGGCTACACCTTC
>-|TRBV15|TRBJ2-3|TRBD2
CATSRGPGGNTDTQYF
TGTGCCACCAGCCGTGGTCCCGGGGGGAACACAGATACGCAGTATTTT
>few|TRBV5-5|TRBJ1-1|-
CASSEPSGTEAFF
TGTGCCAGCAGCGAGCCCAGCGGCACTGAAGCTTTCTTT
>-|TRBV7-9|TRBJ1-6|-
CASSLGSSKSYNSPLHF
TGTGCCAGCAGCTTGGGCAGTTCGAAATCCTATAATTCACCCCTCCACTTT
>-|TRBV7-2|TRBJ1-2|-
CAIGGVDGYTF
TGTGCCATCGGGGGGGTGGATGGCTACACCTTC
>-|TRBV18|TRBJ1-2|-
CASSPIKGSPYQNYGYTF
TGTGCCAGCTCACCAATTAAGGGGTCCCCTTATCAGAACTATGGCTACACCTTC
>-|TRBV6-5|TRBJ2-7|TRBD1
CASSPWDRALEQYF
TGTGCCAGCAGTCCCTGGGACAGGGCATTAGAGCAGTACTTC
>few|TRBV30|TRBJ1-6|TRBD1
CAWSLIFGTESSYNSPLHF
TGTGCCTGGAGTCTCATTTTTGGGACAGAGAGCTCCTATAATTCACCCCTCCACTTT
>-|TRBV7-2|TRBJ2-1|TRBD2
CASSLVSGTYNEQFF
TGTGCCAGCAGCTTAGTTAGCGGGACTTACAATGAGCAGTTCTTC
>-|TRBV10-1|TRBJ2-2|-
CASSEPGANTGELFF
TGCGCCAGCAGTGAGCCGGGGGCGAACACCGGGGAGCTGTTTTTT
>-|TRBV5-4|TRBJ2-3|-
CASSFWVAASTDTQYF
TGTGCCAGCAGCTTTTGGGTAGCGGCCTCCACAGATACGCAGTATTTT
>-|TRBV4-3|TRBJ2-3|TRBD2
CASSQDGGTSATVTQYF
TGCGCCAGCAGCCAAGATGGGGGGACTAGCGCCACCGTTACGCAGTATTTT
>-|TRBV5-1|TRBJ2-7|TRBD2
CASSSGLASEQYF
TGCGCCAGCAGCTCAGGACTAGCTAGCGAGCAGTACTTC
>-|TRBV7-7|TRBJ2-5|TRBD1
CASSPSLGQGVIVGETQYF
TGTGCCAGCAGCCCTAGCTTGGGGCAGGGGGTCATAGTTGGCGAGACCCAGTACTTC
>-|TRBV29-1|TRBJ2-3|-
CSAHLLVRGGTDTQYF
TGCAGCGCTCACCTCCTGGTTCGCGGGGGCACAGATACGCAGTATTTT
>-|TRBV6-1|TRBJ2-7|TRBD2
CASSEDRRGGRYEQYF
TGTGCCAGCAGTGAAGATAGGCGGGGGGGCCGGTACGAGCAGTACTTC
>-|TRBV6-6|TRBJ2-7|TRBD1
CASSYGTDSYEQYF
TGTGCCAGCAGTTACGGGACAGACTCCTACGAGCAGTACTTC
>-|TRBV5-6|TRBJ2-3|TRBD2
CASSVLAGIPIGTDTQYF
TGTGCCAGCAGCGTACTAGCGGGGATACCTATTGGCACAGATACGCAGTATTTT
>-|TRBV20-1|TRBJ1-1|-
CSASRGFEAFF
TGCAGTGCTAGTAGGGGGTTTGAAGCTTTCTTT
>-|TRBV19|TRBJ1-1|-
CASSIGAEAFF
TGTGCCAGTAGTATAGGAGCTGAAGCTTTCTTT
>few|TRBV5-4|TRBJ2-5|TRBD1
CASSPRDRGPGEQYF
TGTGCCAGCAGCCCTCGGGACAGGGGGCCGGGGGAGCAGTACTTC
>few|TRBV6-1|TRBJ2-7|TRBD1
CASSETGAYEQYF
TGTGCCAGCAGTGAGACAGGGGCCTACGAGCAGTACTTC
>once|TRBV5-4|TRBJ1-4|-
CASSLGTEDEKLFF
TGTGCCAGCAGCTTGGGGACAGAGGACGAAAAACTGTTTTTT
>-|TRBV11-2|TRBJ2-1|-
CASRGGARGPNEQFF
TGTGCCAGCAGGGGCGGGGCGAGGGGGCCAAATGAGCAGTTCTTC
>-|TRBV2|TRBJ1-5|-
CASSLQTSNQPQHF
TGTGCCAGCAGCTTACAGACTAGCAATCAGCCCCAGCATTTT